A selection of T cell receptor beta chains follows, all from one sample in a study of blood T cell repertoires in COVID-19. Repertoires were generated with immunoSEQ multiplex PCR, while TCRdb's copy carries only in-frame clones and drops some. The sample records 150,000 or so clones, more than 60% being singletons. Sequencing was performed on peripheral blood. All receptors derive from a woman aged 50 to 60 with active or convalescent COVID-19. The CDR3 runs from the conserved cysteine through the conserved F or W. A D gene is named only where the DNA matches it firmly. For some rows the clone size is stated as once, few or many, or as a class when expanded; others skip it.

CDR3,DNA,J,D,size,V
CASSPPLPPPHEQYF,TGTGCCAGCTCACCACCTCTACCACCGCCGCACGAGCAGTACTTC,TRBJ2-7,NA,NA,TRBV18
CASSQGRQNSPLHF,TGTGCCAGCAGCCAAGGGAGGCAGAATTCACCCCTCCACTTT,TRBJ1-6,NA,many,TRBV14
CASSRPPAEGGFYEQFF,TGTGCCAGCTCACGCCCCCCCGCGGAGGGTGGGTTCTATGAGCAGTTCTTC,TRBJ2-1,NA,NA,TRBV18
CASSEVKGLGGSTDTQYF,TGTGCCAGCAGTGAAGTTAAGGGACTAGGCGGTAGCACAGATACGCAGTATTTT,TRBJ2-3,TRBD2,NA,TRBV2
CASSELQGFYEQYF,TGTGCCAGCAGTGAATTACAGGGGTTTTACGAGCAGTACTTC,TRBJ2-7,TRBD1,NA,TRBV2
CASSLDRLNSPLHF,TGTGCCAGCAGCTTGGACAGATTAAATTCACCCCTCCACTTT,TRBJ1-6,NA,NA,TRBV11-2
CASSQEQGNSNQPQHF,TGTGCCAGCAGCCAAGAACAGGGAAATAGCAATCAGCCCCAGCATTTT,TRBJ1-5,NA,NA,TRBV4-2
CASSAQLISGNTIYF,TGTGCCAGCAGTGCCCAGTTAATCTCTGGAAACACCATATATTTT,TRBJ1-3,NA,NA,TRBV2
CASRGGTGTYEQYF,TGTGCCAGCAGGGGAGGGACAGGGACCTACGAGCAGTACTTC,TRBJ2-7,TRBD1,NA,TRBV28
CASTEGAEYNEQFF,TGTGCCAGCACCGAGGGGGCAGAATACAATGAGCAGTTCTTC,TRBJ2-1,TRBD1,NA,TRBV6-5
CASSDLDEANEQFF,TGTGCCAGCAGTGACCTCGACGAGGCCAATGAGCAGTTCTTC,TRBJ2-1,NA,NA,TRBV6-1
CASSQEGRGLGYTF,TGTGCCAGCAGCCAAGAGGGCAGGGGGCTTGGCTACACCTTC,TRBJ1-2,TRBD1,few,TRBV3-1/TRBV3-2
CASSLDRGNYGYTF,TGTGCCAGCAGTTTGGACAGGGGGAACTATGGCTACACCTTC,TRBJ1-2,TRBD1,NA,TRBV7-2
CASSPDRVTSYEQYF,TGTGCCAGCAGTCCAGACAGGGTTACTTCCTACGAGCAGTACTTC,TRBJ2-7,TRBD1,NA,TRBV6-5
CATRANRGQYEQYF,TGTGCCACCAGGGCGAATAGGGGGCAGTACGAGCAGTACTTC,TRBJ2-7,TRBD1,NA,TRBV6-5
CASSLGGTGVKGELFF,TGTGCCAGCAGCTTGGGAGGGACAGGTGTTAAGGGGGAGCTGTTTTTT,TRBJ2-2,TRBD1,NA,TRBV5-4
CASSPWDRGKETQYF,TGTGCCAGCAGCCCGTGGGACAGGGGGAAAGAGACCCAGTACTTC,TRBJ2-5,TRBD1,NA,TRBV7-8
CASSIDEETQYF,TGTGCCAGTAGTATAGACGAGGAGACCCAGTACTTC,TRBJ2-5,NA,NA,TRBV19
CASSQGRQGVSPLHF,TGTGCCAGCAGCCAAGGTCGGCAGGGGGTATCACCCCTCCACTTT,TRBJ1-6,TRBD1,NA,TRBV4-2
CASSPGLAGGPIKQETQYF,TGCGCCAGCAGCCCGGGACTAGCGGGGGGGCCGATCAAACAAGAGACCCAGTACTTC,TRBJ2-5,TRBD2,NA,TRBV5-1
CASSPQRGGGETQYF,TGTGCCAGCAGTCCTCAACGGGGGGGCGGTGAGACCCAGTACTTC,TRBJ2-5,TRBD2,NA,TRBV2
CASSAPGQGEWANVLTF,TGTGCCAGCAGCGCCCCGGGACAGGGAGAGTGGGCCAACGTCCTGACTTTC,TRBJ2-6,TRBD1,NA,TRBV7-2
CASSLDRVPYEQYF,TGTGCCAGCAGCTTAGATCGGGTACCCTACGAGCAGTACTTC,TRBJ2-7,NA,NA,TRBV7-8
CASSPTLFGDRTYGYTF,TGTGCCAGCAGTCCTACCCTTTTTGGAGACAGGACCTATGGCTACACCTTC,TRBJ1-2,NA,NA,TRBV27
CASSPGTDNSPLHF,TGTGCCAGCTCACCCGGGACAGATAATTCACCCCTCCACTTT,TRBJ1-6,TRBD1,NA,TRBV18
CASSIGGTSPSTDTQYF,TGTGCCAGTAGTATAGGGGGGACATCCCCTAGCACAGATACGCAGTATTTT,TRBJ2-3,NA,NA,TRBV19
CASSPGQTIETQYF,TGTGCCAGCAGTCCTGGACAGACTATAGAGACCCAGTACTTC,TRBJ2-5,NA,NA,TRBV2
CASSKGGVTGELFF,TGTGCCAGCAGTAAAGGGGGGGTTACCGGGGAGCTGTTTTTT,TRBJ2-2,NA,NA,TRBV28
CASSLTSGGVTGELFF,TGCGCCAGCAGCCTGACTAGCGGGGGCGTCACCGGGGAGCTGTTTTTT,TRBJ2-2,TRBD2,NA,TRBV5-1
CATDRGGLSAFF,TGTGCCACTGACCGAGGCGGGTTATCGGCTTTCTTT,TRBJ1-1,NA,once,TRBV30
CSVGGVDGYTF,TGCAGCGTCGGGGGGGTTGATGGCTACACCTTC,TRBJ1-2,NA,NA,TRBV29-1
CASSLAGQGKGGNQPQHF,TGCGCCAGCAGCTTGGCCGGACAGGGAAAGGGGGGCAATCAGCCCCAGCATTTT,TRBJ1-5,TRBD1,few,TRBV5-1
CAISRLAGDNEQFF,TGTGCCATCAGTCGACTAGCGGGAGACAATGAGCAGTTCTTC,TRBJ2-1,TRBD2,few,TRBV10-3
CASSTLPSGSGEQFF,TGTGCCAGCAGCACCCTCCCTAGCGGGTCCGGTGAGCAGTTCTTC,TRBJ2-1,TRBD2,NA,TRBV7-6
CASSLLGQSYNSPLHF,TGTGCCAGCAGCTTATTGGGACAGAGCTATAATTCACCCCTCCACTTT,TRBJ1-6,TRBD1,NA,TRBV11-2
CASSLGQANTEAFF,TGTGCCAGCAGCTTGGGACAGGCGAACACTGAAGCTTTCTTT,TRBJ1-1,NA,NA,TRBV5-8
CASSGGGPLMNTEAFF,TGCGCCAGCAGTGGAGGCGGGCCCCTCATGAACACTGAAGCTTTCTTT,TRBJ1-1,NA,NA,TRBV10-2
CASSLRQGLNTEAFF,TGTGCCAGCAGTTTACGGCAGGGGTTGAACACTGAAGCTTTCTTT,TRBJ1-1,NA,NA,TRBV28
CASSRGQVKETQYF,TGTGCCAGCAGTCGCGGACAGGTCAAAGAGACCCAGTACTTC,TRBJ2-5,TRBD1,NA,TRBV7-2
CASSLVGTRGAGELFF,TGTGCCAGCAGCTTAGTAGGGACTAGAGGGGCCGGGGAGCTGTTTTTT,TRBJ2-2,TRBD2,NA,TRBV7-2
CASSPEASGSDEQYF,TGCGCCAGCAGCCCGGAGGCTAGCGGGAGCGACGAGCAGTACTTC,TRBJ2-7,TRBD2,NA,TRBV5-1
CASYDRGFEGTEAFF,TGTGCCAGTTACGACAGGGGATTTGAAGGCACTGAAGCTTTCTTT,TRBJ1-1,TRBD1,once,TRBV28